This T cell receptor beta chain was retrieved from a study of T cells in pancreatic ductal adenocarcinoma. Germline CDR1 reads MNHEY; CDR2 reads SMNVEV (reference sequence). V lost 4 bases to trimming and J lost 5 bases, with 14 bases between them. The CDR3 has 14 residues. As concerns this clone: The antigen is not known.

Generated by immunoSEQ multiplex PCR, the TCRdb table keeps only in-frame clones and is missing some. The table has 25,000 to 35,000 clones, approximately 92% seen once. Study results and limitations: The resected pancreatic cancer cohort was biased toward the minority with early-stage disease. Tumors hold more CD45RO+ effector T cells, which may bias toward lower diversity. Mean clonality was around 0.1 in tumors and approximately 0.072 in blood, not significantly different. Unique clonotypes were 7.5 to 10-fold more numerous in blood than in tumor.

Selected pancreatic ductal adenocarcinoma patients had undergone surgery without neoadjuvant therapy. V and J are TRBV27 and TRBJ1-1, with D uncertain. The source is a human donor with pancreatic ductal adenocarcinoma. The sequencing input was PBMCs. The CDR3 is CASSYRGRWTEAFF. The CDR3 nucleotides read TGTGCCAGCAGTTATAGAGGGAGGTGGACTGAAGCTTTCTTT.